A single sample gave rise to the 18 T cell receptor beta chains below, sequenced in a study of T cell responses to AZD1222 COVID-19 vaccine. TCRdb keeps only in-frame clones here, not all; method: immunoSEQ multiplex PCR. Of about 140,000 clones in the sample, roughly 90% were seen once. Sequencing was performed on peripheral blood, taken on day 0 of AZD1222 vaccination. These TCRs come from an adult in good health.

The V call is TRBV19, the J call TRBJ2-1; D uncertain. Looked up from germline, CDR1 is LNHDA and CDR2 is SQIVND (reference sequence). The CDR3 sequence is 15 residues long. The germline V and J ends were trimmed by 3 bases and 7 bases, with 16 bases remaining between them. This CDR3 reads CASSITYNGRNEQFF. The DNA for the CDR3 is TGTGCCAGTAGTATCACCTACAACGGACGGAATGAGCAGTTCTTC.

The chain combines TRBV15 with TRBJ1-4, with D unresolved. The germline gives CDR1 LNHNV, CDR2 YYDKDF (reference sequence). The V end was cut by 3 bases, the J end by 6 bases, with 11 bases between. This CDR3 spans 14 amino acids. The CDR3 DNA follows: TGTGCCACCAGCAGTTATGTTGCGGATGAAAAACTGTTTTTT. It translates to CATSSYVADEKLFF.

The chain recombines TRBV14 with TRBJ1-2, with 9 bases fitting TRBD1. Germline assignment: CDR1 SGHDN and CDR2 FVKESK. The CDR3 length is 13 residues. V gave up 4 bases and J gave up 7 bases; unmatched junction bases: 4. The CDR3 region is CASSLQGASGYTF. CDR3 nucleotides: TGTGCCAGCAGCCTACAGGGGGCCTCTGGCTACACCTTC.

CDR3 DNA sequence: TGTGCCAGCAGTGACCACCGGACAGGAGGGCCTGAAGCTTTCTTT. This gives the protein CASSDHRTGGPEAFF. This chain connects TRBV6-1 to TRBJ1-1, with 7 bases matching TRBD1. This CDR3 region has 15 residues. Germline V gene data show CDR1 as MNHNS and CDR2 as SASEGT. V was clipped by 3 bases and J by 6 bases; unmatched bases: 10.

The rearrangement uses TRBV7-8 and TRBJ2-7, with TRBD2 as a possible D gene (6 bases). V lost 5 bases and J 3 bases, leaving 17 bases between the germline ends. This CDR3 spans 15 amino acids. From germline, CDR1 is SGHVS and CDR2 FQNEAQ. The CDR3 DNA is TGTGCCAGCAGCGCCGGGACTTCGGTTTTCTACGAGCAGTACTTC. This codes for CASSAGTSVFYEQYF.

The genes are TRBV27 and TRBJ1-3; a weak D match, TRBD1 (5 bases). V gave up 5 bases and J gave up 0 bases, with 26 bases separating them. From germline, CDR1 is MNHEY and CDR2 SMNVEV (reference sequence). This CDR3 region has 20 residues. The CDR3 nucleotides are TGTGCCAGCAGTCCTCAGGGCAGCTATGGCCGGGGTCTCTCTGGAAACACCATATATTTT. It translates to CASSPQGSYGRGLSGNTIYF.

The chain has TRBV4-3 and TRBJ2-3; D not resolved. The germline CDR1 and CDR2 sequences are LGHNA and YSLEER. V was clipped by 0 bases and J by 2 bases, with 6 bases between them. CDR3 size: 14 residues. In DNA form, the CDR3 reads TGCGCCAGCAGCCAAGAAGACTTCACAGATACGCAGTATTTT. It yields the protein CASSQEDFTDTQYF.

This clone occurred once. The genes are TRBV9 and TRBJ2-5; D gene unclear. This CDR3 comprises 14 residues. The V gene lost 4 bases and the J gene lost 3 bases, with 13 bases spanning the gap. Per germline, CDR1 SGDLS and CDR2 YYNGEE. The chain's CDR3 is CASSPSWGEETQYF. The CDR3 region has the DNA TGTGCCAGCAGCCCCTCCTGGGGTGAAGAGACCCAGTACTTC.

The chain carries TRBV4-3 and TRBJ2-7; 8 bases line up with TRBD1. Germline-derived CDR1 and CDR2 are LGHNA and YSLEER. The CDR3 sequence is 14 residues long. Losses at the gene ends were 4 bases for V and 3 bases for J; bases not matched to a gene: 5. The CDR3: CASSPGQDYYEQYF. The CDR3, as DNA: TGCGCCAGCAGCCCGGGACAGGACTACTACGAGCAGTACTTC.

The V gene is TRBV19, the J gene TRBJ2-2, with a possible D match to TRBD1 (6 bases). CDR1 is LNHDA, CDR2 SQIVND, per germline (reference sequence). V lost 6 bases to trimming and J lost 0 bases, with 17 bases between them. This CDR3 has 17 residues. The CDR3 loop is CASSSRGGHPNTGELFF. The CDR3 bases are TGTGCCAGTAGCTCCCGTGGGGGACACCCGAACACCGGGGAGCTGTTTTTT.

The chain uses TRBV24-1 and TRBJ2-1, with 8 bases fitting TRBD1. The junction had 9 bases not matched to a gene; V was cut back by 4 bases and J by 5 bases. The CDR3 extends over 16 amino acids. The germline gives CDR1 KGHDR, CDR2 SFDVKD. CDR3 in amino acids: CATSETTGQANNEQFF. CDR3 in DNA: TGTGCCACCAGTGAGACCACGGGACAGGCGAACAATGAGCAGTTCTTC.

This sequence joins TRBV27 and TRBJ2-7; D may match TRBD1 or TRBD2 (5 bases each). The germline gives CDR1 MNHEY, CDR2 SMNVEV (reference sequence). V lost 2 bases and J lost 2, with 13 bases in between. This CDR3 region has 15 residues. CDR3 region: CASSLQGRGTYEQYF. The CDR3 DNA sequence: TGTGCCAGCAGTTTACAGGGACGCGGCACCTACGAGCAGTACTTC.

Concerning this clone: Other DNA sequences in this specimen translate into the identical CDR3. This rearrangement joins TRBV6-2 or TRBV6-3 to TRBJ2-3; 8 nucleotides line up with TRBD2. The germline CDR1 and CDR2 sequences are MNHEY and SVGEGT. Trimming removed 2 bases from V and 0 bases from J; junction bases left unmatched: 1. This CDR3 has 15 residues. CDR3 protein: CASSYAGGSTDTQYF. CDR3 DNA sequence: TGTGCCAGCAGTTACGCGGGAGGAAGCACAGATACGCAGTATTTT.

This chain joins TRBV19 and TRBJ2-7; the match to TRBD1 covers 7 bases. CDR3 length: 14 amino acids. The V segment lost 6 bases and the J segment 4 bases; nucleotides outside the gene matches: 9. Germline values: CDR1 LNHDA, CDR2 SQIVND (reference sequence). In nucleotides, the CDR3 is TGTGCCAGTAGCCGACTACAGGGGACGTACGAGCAGTACTTC. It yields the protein CASSRLQGTYEQYF.

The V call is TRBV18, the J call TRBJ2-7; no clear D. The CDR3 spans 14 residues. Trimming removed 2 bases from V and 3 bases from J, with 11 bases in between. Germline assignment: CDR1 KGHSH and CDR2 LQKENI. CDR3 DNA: TGTGCCAGCTCACCAAGGTCCTACCTCTACGAGCAGTACTTC. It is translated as CASSPRSYLYEQYF.

CDR3 loop: CASRGGGGNEQFF. The CDR3 bases are TGTGCCAGCAGAGGGGGAGGTGGGAATGAGCAGTTCTTC. The V gene is TRBV7-3, the J gene TRBJ2-1; D possibly matches TRBD1 or TRBD2 (6 bases each). The CDR3 covers 13 residues. Germline V gene data show CDR1 as SGHTA and CDR2 as FQGTGA. V was trimmed by 6 bases and J by 7 bases, leaving 13 bases between them.

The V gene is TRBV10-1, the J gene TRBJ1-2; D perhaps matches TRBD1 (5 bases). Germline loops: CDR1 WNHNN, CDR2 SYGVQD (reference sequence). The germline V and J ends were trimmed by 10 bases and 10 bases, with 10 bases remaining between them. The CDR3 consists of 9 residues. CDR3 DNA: TGCGCCACTCGGGACTCCTACACCTTC. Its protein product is CATRDSYTF.

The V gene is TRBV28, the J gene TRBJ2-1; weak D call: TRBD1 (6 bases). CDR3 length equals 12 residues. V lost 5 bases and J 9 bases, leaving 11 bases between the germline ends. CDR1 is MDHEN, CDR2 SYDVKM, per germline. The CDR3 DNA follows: TGTGCCAGCAGTACCCACAGGGTTGAGCAGTTCTTC. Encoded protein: CASSTHRVEQFF.